These 28 T cell receptor beta chains share one sample of origin, sequenced in a study of type 1 regulatory T cells (dated by TCRdb to 2020 to 2023). Data came from an Illumina MiSeq. Through fastp at Q25 and MiXCR, TCRdb rebuilt clones from the public reads, retaining in-frame beta chains. One record per CDR3 amino acid sequence lists the most common genes and DNA. The table for this sample lists about 42,000 distinct CDR3 sequences; about 12% of them were counted only once. Of the sample, 6.5% to 9% falls within the top ten clones. Their antigen targets remain unknown. The sample consisted of cultured non-Tr1 T cells, either the whole culture or a sorted T cell fraction (not recorded which). The sample's cell subset or site label is to be understood as: non-Tr1 population from the T-allo10 product. The receptors shown here come from a human donor in good health.

This clonotype was detected once. A much bigger clone sits one base away, suggesting this may be a read error. The rearrangement joins TRBV25-1 to TRBJ2-1; 9 bases map to TRBD1. Germline CDR1 reads MGHDK; CDR2 reads SYGVNS. The CDR3 contains 15 residues. The DNA for the CDR3 is TGTGCCAACAGTGAATACACAGGGGGCGCAGGCGAGCAGTTCTTC. Translation: CANSEYTGGAGEQFF.

The chain links TRBV27 to TRBJ1-5, with D possibly matching TRBD1 (6 bases). The CDR3 is made up of 14 amino acids. CDR1 is MNHEY and CDR2 is SMNVEV in the germline V gene (reference sequence). Trimming took off 5 bases at V and 3 bases at J, with 11 bases between the two ends. Here the CDR3 DNA reads TGTGCCAGCAGTCCACAGGGAACCAATCAGCCCCAGCATTTT. Amino acid sequence: CASSPQGTNQPQHF.

This clonotype is categorized as medium-sized (0.01 to 0.1%). The CDR3 sequence is CAIQREPNTGELFF. In DNA form, the CDR3 reads TGCGCCATCCAGCGGGAGCCAAACACCGGGGAGCTGTTTTTT. The V call is TRBV5-1, the J call TRBJ2-2, with 8 bases that match TRBD2. V shed 9 bases, J shed 2 bases, and the junction held 6 bases outside the gene matches. Looked up from germline, CDR1 is SGHRS and CDR2 is YFSETQ. This CDR3 contains 14 residues.

The chain's CDR3 is CASSSYPTNEQFF. In DNA, the CDR3 is TGTGCCAGCAGCTCCTACCCAACAAATGAGCAGTTCTTC. The V and J genes are TRBV7-3 and TRBJ2-1, with no clear D. Germline CDR1 and CDR2: SGHTA and FQGTGA. The V gene lost 4 bases and the J gene lost 7 bases, with 11 bases spanning the gap. The CDR3 totals 13 residues.

V gene TRBV10-3 combines with J gene TRBJ2-3; no clear D gene. The CDR3 is 15 amino acids. With 6 bases removed from V and 0 bases from J, the gap between germline ends came to 13 bases. The V gene's germline CDR1 is ENHRY and CDR2 SYGVKD. The CDR3 reads CAIRAMDPSTDTQYF. For the CDR3, the DNA is TGTGCCATCAGGGCAATGGATCCAAGCACAGATACGCAGTATTTT.

The chain recombines TRBV6-2 or TRBV6-3 with TRBJ2-2, with 7 nucleotides matching TRBD2. After removal of 6 bases from V and 2 bases from J, the junction contained 3 bases not matched to a gene. This CDR3 spans 14 amino acids. The germline CDR1 and CDR2 sequences are MNHEY and SVGEGT. The CDR3 protein is CASSRTRNTGELFF. The CDR3 DNA follows: TGTGCCAGCAGCCGGACTAGAAACACCGGGGAGCTGTTTTTT.

A single count supports this clonotype. A much bigger clone sits one base away, suggesting this may be a read error. The rearrangement uses TRBV20-1 and TRBJ2-7, with D possibly matching TRBD2 (6 bases). The germline V gene encodes CDR1 DFQATT and CDR2 SNEGSKA (reference sequence). The CDR3 is 14 residues long. The CDR3 protein is CSARDGQRVDERYF. The CDR3 DNA sequence: TGCAGTGCTAGAGATGGTCAGCGGGTTGACGAGCGGTACTTC.

The chain combines TRBV5-1 with TRBJ2-2, with D perhaps TRBD2 (5 bases). The CDR3 spans 15 residues. Trimming took 4 bases from V and 6 from J, leaving 16 bases between them. Germline loops: CDR1 SGHRS, CDR2 YFSETQ. For the CDR3, the DNA is TGCGCCAGCAGCGTTGGAACTAGAAGATCCGGGGAGCTGTTTTTT. Translation: CASSVGTRRSGELFF.

This clonotype was observed a few times. The chain recombines TRBV27 with TRBJ1-1; D is ambiguous. Trimming took 1 base from V and 8 from J, leaving 11 bases between them. The CDR3 loop spans 13 amino acids. Germline lookup yields CDR1 MNHEY and CDR2 SMNVEV (reference sequence). The CDR3, as DNA: TGTGCCAGCAGTTTATTCGGTGGGTCCGAAGCTTTCTTT. Its translation: CASSLFGGSEAFF.

This clonotype was found many times. The rearrangement uses TRBV7-2 and TRBJ2-1, with D perhaps TRBD1 or TRBD2 (5 bases each). Per germline, CDR1 SGHTA and CDR2 FQGNSA. This CDR3 spans 15 amino acids. Between the trimmed V and J ends, which lost 5 bases and 9 bases, there was a span of 20 bases. The CDR3 here is CASSDPGRPSREQFF. The CDR3 nucleotides read TGTGCCAGCAGCGATCCGGGACGCCCCTCCCGTGAGCAGTTCTTC.

This clonotype was observed many times. J is TRBJ2-7 and V is TRBV27, with 8 nucleotides matching TRBD2. V lost 6 bases to trimming and J lost 3 bases; unmatched junction nucleotides: 7. This CDR3 is 14 amino acids long. Germline-derived CDR1 and CDR2 are MNHEY and SMNVEV (reference sequence). The CDR3 loop reads CASSPGTRVYEQYF. Here the CDR3 DNA reads TGTGCCAGCAGCCCGGGGACTAGGGTCTACGAGCAGTACTTC.

The chain carries TRBV7-2 and TRBJ2-3, with 7 bases identical to TRBD1. CDR3 length: 16 amino acids. Germline-derived CDR1 and CDR2 are SGHTA and FQGNSA. V was pared by 5 bases and J by 0 bases, with 8 bases of the junction left unmatched. CDR3 nucleotide sequence: TGTGCCAGCAGCCCCCGGACAGGCACTAGCACAGATACGCAGTATTTT. Its protein product is CASSPRTGTSTDTQYF.

The chain combines TRBV20-1 with TRBJ1-4; perhaps TRBD1 as D (6 bases). CDR3 size: 14 residues. Germline V CDR1 and CDR2: DFQATT, SNEGSKA (reference sequence). V gave up 0 bases and J gave up 8 bases, with 13 bases separating them. This chain's CDR3 is CSAREPGTYEKLFF. Here the CDR3 DNA reads TGCAGTGCTAGAGAGCCAGGGACATACGAAAAACTGTTTTTT.

This clonotype has a handful of counts. The gene calls are TRBV5-1 and TRBJ2-7; TRBD2 might be the D (6 bases). Germline V gene lookup returns CDR1 SGHRS and CDR2 YFSETQ. The CDR3 length is 14 residues. V lost 3 bases and J lost 6, with 16 bases in between. DNA for the CDR3: TGCGCCAGCAGCTGGGATCAGGGAGGTCGCGAGCAGTACTTC. It yields the protein CASSWDQGGREQYF. The whole variable domain, filled in from reference TRBV5-1 and TRBJ2-7, reads KAGVTQTPRYLIKTRGQQVTLSCSPISGHRSVSWYQQTPGQGLQFLFEYFSETQRNKGNFPGRFSGRQFSNSRSEMNVSTLELGDSALYLCASSWDQGGREQYFGPGTRLTVT.

This sequence joins TRBV20-1 and TRBJ2-1; D is uncertain. The ends were cut back, 3 bases at V and 6 bases at J, with 12 bases in the middle. CDR3 size: 13 residues. Germline CDR1 and CDR2: DFQATT and SNEGSKA (reference sequence). The CDR3 bases are TGCAGTGCTAGCCCCCCCCCGGGCAATGAGCAGTTCTTC. It translates to CSASPPPGNEQFF.

V is TRBV5-1 and J is TRBJ2-1; 10 bases align to TRBD2. Unmatched junction bases numbered 6, after V lost 1 base and J lost 8 bases. Germline values: CDR1 SGHRS, CDR2 YFSETQ. This CDR3 contains 15 residues. The CDR3: CASSLLLAGSDEQFF. CDR3 sequence (DNA): TGCGCCAGCAGCTTGTTACTAGCGGGATCAGATGAGCAGTTCTTC.

This clonotype came up many times. The chain carries TRBV6-1 and TRBJ2-1; D might be TRBD2 (5 bases). Germline assignment: CDR1 MNHNS and CDR2 SASEGT. This CDR3 contains 13 residues. With 4 bases removed from V and 8 bases from J, the gap between germline ends came to 12 bases. CDR3 protein: CASSASGEHEQFF. The CDR3 coding sequence is TGTGCCAGCAGTGCCTCCGGGGAGCATGAGCAGTTCTTC.

The rearrangement joins TRBV30 to TRBJ1-1; 9 bases agree with TRBD1. This CDR3 spans 14 amino acids. V lost 4 bases to trimming and J lost 7 bases; unmatched junction nucleotides: 10. CDR1 is GTSNPN and CDR2 is SVGIG in the germline V gene (reference sequence). In DNA form, the CDR3 reads TGTGCCTGGACCACGACAGGGGGGTCAGGTGAAGCTTTCTTT. As protein: CAWTTTGGSGEAFF.

This chain connects TRBV14 to TRBJ2-3; D ambiguous. Germline V gene data show CDR1 as SGHDN and CDR2 as FVKESK. CDR3 size: 12 residues. Trimming took 4 bases from V and 7 from J, leaving 9 bases between them. CDR3 DNA sequence: TGTGCCAGCAGCCCCTCGCAGAATACGCAGTATTTT. This codes for CASSPSQNTQYF.

The table lists this clonotype with many counts. The V and J genes are TRBV7-2 and TRBJ1-6; D possibly corresponds to TRBD1 (6 bases). Germline V lookup: CDR1 SGHTA, CDR2 FQGNSA. The CDR3 is 13 amino acids. V lost 6 bases and J lost 6, with 9 bases in between. CDR3 in DNA: TGTGCCAGCAGTCGACAGGTTAATTCACCCCTCCACTTT. This sequence encodes CASSRQVNSPLHF.

J is TRBJ2-3 and V is TRBV20-1, with 8 bases aligning to TRBD2. The CDR3 is 18 amino acids. J was trimmed by 4 bases and V by 6 bases; bases with no gene match: 21. The germline CDR1 and CDR2 sequences are DFQATT and SNEGSKA (reference sequence). DNA for the CDR3: TGCAGTGCCGTACCGATCCCTACTAGCGGAGCTCCCGCAGATACGCAGTATTTT. This codes for CSAVPIPTSGAPADTQYF.

This clonotype was seen repeatedly, ten times or more. The chain carries TRBV9 and TRBJ1-2, with D possibly matching TRBD1 (5 bases). Trimming took 3 bases from V and 0 from J, leaving 6 bases between them. Germline V gene sequence: CDR1 SGDLS, CDR2 YYNGEE. The CDR3 runs 13 residues. The CDR3 nucleotides are TGTGCCAGCAGCGCGACAGCTAACTATGGCTACACCTTC. It codes for CASSATANYGYTF.

A remark on this clonotype: A much more abundant neighbour one base away suggests this may be a read error. The chain employs TRBV9 and TRBJ2-7; tentative D call: TRBD1 (5 bases). V was shortened by 0 bases and J by 2 bases, with 15 bases between the two germline ends. Germline V CDR1 and CDR2: SGDLS, YYNGEE. The CDR3 sequence is 16 residues long. The CDR3, as DNA: TGTGCCAGCAGCGTAGATTCGGACACGAGGACCTACGAGCAGTACTTC. Protein: CASSVDSDTRTYEQYF.

In its sample, this clonotype was seen many times. This chain links TRBV24-1 with TRBJ2-1; no clear D. The CDR3 has 16 residues. With 10 bases removed from V and 2 bases from J, the gap between germline ends came to 20 bases. The germline V gene encodes CDR1 KGHDR and CDR2 SFDVKD. CDR3 sequence reads: CATRLPPCSTYNEQFF. As DNA, the CDR3 is TGTGCCACTCGTCTGCCACCGTGTTCCACCTACAATGAGCAGTTCTTC.

This clonotype was counted only a few times. The chain links TRBV5-1 to TRBJ2-2; D is perhaps TRBD2 (6 bases). This CDR3 is 16 amino acids long. CDR1 SGHRS and CDR2 YFSETQ come from the germline V gene. V lost 1 base to trimming and J lost 6 bases, with 16 bases between them. The CDR3, as DNA: TGCGCCAGCAGCTTGCAACCCCCGGGGGTTCCCGGGGAGCTGTTTTTT. Translating it yields CASSLQPPGVPGELFF.

This clonotype was seen only once. Mismatch with germline at one junction end may stem from a read error. This chain connects TRBV7-3 to TRBJ2-1; 8 nucleotides align to TRBD2. CDR3 size: 14 residues. Germline lookup yields CDR1 SGHTA and CDR2 FQGTGA. The CDR3 nucleotides are TGTGCCGGCAGCTTAAGCGGGAGTTTCAATGAGCAGTTCTTC. It translates to CAGSLSGSFNEQFF.

This clonotype was observed many times. The rearrangement joins TRBV25-1 to TRBJ2-7; D gene uncertain. There are 12 residues in the CDR3. Germline CDR1 reads MGHDK; CDR2 reads SYGVNS. Trimming took off 2 bases at V and 4 bases at J, with 6 bases between the two ends. DNA for the CDR3: TGTGCCAGCAGTGAACTGGGATACGAGCAGTACTTC. Protein sequence: CASSELGYEQYF.

Ten or more counts support this clonotype. V and J are TRBV7-9 and TRBJ2-7, with D perhaps matching TRBD1 (5 bases). CDR1 SEHNR and CDR2 FQNEAQ come from the germline V gene (reference sequence). The CDR3 spans 14 residues. Trimming left V 0 bases short and J 5 bases short, with 11 bases between. This chain's CDR3 is CASSLAGRVDEQYF. In DNA, the CDR3 is TGTGCCAGCAGCTTAGCAGGCAGGGTCGACGAGCAGTACTTC.